Below, 21 T cell receptor beta chains from the same sample are listed, as sequenced in a study of blood T cells in healthy people across ages. A second PCR, run for 7 to 11 cycles, used a sample-barcoded 5' primer plus a J-beta primer mix. TCRdb processed the 5' RACE reads anew with MiXCR; each CDR3 protein has one entry. The data hold around 1,900,000 distinct CDR3 sequences, with 30% to 40% observed a single time. The specimen was blood. The receptor source for this set is a human donor in good health.

This clonotype was observed a few times. The V and J genes are TRBV27 and TRBJ2-7, with D maybe TRBD1 (5 bases). Between the trimmed V and J ends, which lost 3 bases and 6 bases, there was a span of 12 bases. The germline V gene has CDR1 MNHEY and CDR2 SMNVEV (reference sequence). The CDR3 consists of 13 residues. The CDR3 sequence: CASSLTREGEQYF. CDR3 coding DNA: TGTGCCAGCAGTTTGACCAGGGAAGGCGAGCAGTACTTC.

The chain links TRBV20-1 to TRBJ2-3, with unresolved D. V lost 4 bases and J lost 0, with 17 bases in between. The CDR3 loop spans 16 amino acids. The germline V gene encodes CDR1 DFQATT and CDR2 SNEGSKA (reference sequence). The CDR3 is CSAKVSGLFSTDTQYF. DNA for the CDR3: TGCAGTGCTAAAGTATCAGGCCTTTTTAGCACAGATACGCAGTATTTT.

Worth noting for this clonotype: At one end the junction does not follow the germline gene, possibly because of a read error. The rearrangement uses TRBV20-1 and TRBJ2-7, with TRBD1 identical over 9 bases. Germline CDR1 is DFQATT and CDR2 is SNEGSKA (reference sequence). The length of the CDR3 is 16 residues. CDR3 amino acids: CSVRGDGTGNPYEQYF. In DNA, the CDR3 is TGCAGTGTTAGAGGCGATGGGACAGGGAACCCCTACGAGCAGTACTTC.

V and J are TRBV24-1 and TRBJ1-1; D gene ambiguous. Germline values: CDR1 KGHDR, CDR2 SFDVKD. V was cut by 7 bases and J by 6 bases, with 11 bases left in between. This CDR3 has 12 residues. CDR3 sequence reads: CATSAQGAEAFF. DNA of the CDR3: TGTGCCACCAGCGCTCAAGGCGCTGAAGCTTTCTTT.

The chain combines TRBV5-1 with TRBJ2-5; D ambiguous. Per the germline V gene, CDR1 is SGHRS and CDR2 is YFSETQ. The CDR3 length is 14 residues. V was pared by 2 bases and J by 5 bases, with 13 bases between. CDR3 DNA sequence: TGCGCCAGCAGCTTCTTCGAGGTTGTCGAGACCCAGTACTTC. This codes for CASSFFEVVETQYF.

The chain links TRBV7-3 to TRBJ2-1; 8 positions match TRBD2. V was pared by 2 bases and J by 4 bases, with 7 bases of the junction left unmatched. Germline-derived CDR1 and CDR2 are SGHTA and FQGTGA. This CDR3 has 16 amino acids. The CDR3 DNA reads as TGTGCCAGCAGCTTAGCCGGGGGGGCCGGGTACAATGAGCAGTTCTTC. Translation gives CASSLAGGAGYNEQFF.

The chain uses TRBV29-1 and TRBJ1-1; 7 bases are shared with TRBD1. Germline assignment: CDR1 SQVTM and CDR2 ANQGSEA. CDR3 size: 13 residues. Trimming took 6 bases from V and 0 from J; bases not matched to a gene: 4. The CDR3: CSVQGQMNTEAFF. CDR3 nucleotide sequence: TGCAGCGTACAGGGACAGATGAACACTGAAGCTTTCTTT.

A few counts support this clonotype. The chain joins TRBV11-2 to TRBJ2-6; perhaps TRBD1 as D (6 bases). V shed 3 bases and J shed 5 bases, with 14 bases lying between them. CDR3 length: 16 residues. CDR1 is SGHAT, CDR2 FQNNGV, per germline. The CDR3 DNA is TGTGCCAGCAGCTTCGCAGGGGCCCGGAGGGCCAACGTCCTGACTTTC. Translated, it gives CASSFAGARRANVLTF.

The V call is TRBV20-1, the J call TRBJ2-5; 7 bases fit TRBD2. Germline lookup yields CDR1 DFQATT and CDR2 SNEGSKA (reference sequence). Germline trimming cut 0 bases from V and 4 bases from J; bases unmatched to any gene: 5. The CDR3 length is 14 residues. The CDR3 sequence is CSARDPGGGETQYF. CDR3 in DNA: TGCAGTGCTAGAGATCCGGGGGGAGGAGAGACCCAGTACTTC.

This clonotype was counted only a few times. As DNA, the CDR3 is TGTGCCAGCAGTGGACAGGGGCCACCCTACGAGCAGTACTTC. It yields the protein CASSGQGPPYEQYF. This sequence joins TRBV25-1 and TRBJ2-7; 8 bases fit TRBD1. CDR1 and CDR2 (germline): MGHDK, SYGVNS. V dropped 4 bases and J dropped 2; count of bases not matched to a gene: 4. The CDR3 has 14 amino acids.

This clonotype came up many times. CDR3 nucleotide sequence: TGCAGCGTTGAACTAGCGGGAACCTACGAGCAGTACTTC. Protein: CSVELAGTYEQYF. The rearrangement joins TRBV29-1 to TRBJ2-7; 9 bases match TRBD2. The junction had 1 base not matched to a gene; V was cut back by 2 bases and J by 2 bases. The CDR3 runs 13 residues. The germline gives CDR1 SQVTM, CDR2 ANQGSEA.

This clonotype was observed many times. This chain uses TRBV29-1 with TRBJ2-7; D gene unclear. This CDR3 comprises 14 residues. The germline V gene has CDR1 SQVTM and CDR2 ANQGSEA. The ends were cut back, 1 base at V and 0 bases at J, with 10 bases in the middle. CDR3 sequence: CSVEVPDNSYEQYF. The CDR3 region has the DNA TGCAGCGTTGAAGTACCCGACAACTCCTACGAGCAGTACTTC.

Worth noting for this clonotype: One end of the junction does not line up with germline, which may come from a read error. V and J are TRBV4-3 and TRBJ2-4; TRBD2 might be the D (6 bases). The CDR3 length is 17 residues. Germline V CDR1 and CDR2: LGHNA, YSLEER. The CDR3 sequence: CASSQEGQSLAKNIQCF. As DNA, the CDR3 is TGCGCCAGCAGCCAAGAGGGCCAGTCACTAGCCAAAAACATTCAGTGCTTC.

V and J are TRBV20-1 and TRBJ2-7; TRBD2 is a possible D gene (5 bases). Judging by the DNA end, TRBJ2-5 fits better; the J call may be wrong. This CDR3 spans 14 amino acids. CDR1 and CDR2 from the germline V gene are DFQATT and SNEGSKA (reference sequence). The CDR3 DNA is TGCAGTGCTGAGAAACTACGGGGTGTAGAGACCCAGTACTTC. Its protein is CSAEKLRGVETQYF.

The chain combines TRBV3-1 with TRBJ1-5; no clear D gene. Germline V gene data show CDR1 as LGHDT and CDR2 as YNNKEL (reference sequence). This CDR3 spans 15 amino acids. V lost 4 bases and J 0 bases, leaving 10 bases between the germline ends. The DNA for the CDR3 is TGTGCCAGCAGCCCAAGGGCGGGTAGCAATCAGCCCCAGCATTTT. Its protein product is CASSPRAGSNQPQHF.

This clonotype was recorded at least ten times. V and J are TRBV7-3 and TRBJ2-3; no clear D gene. There are 13 residues in the CDR3. CDR1 and CDR2 from the germline V gene are SGHTA and FQGTGA. V dropped 1 base and J dropped 3 bases, with 5 bases sitting between them. The CDR3 nucleotides are TGTGCCAGCAGCTTAAAACCGACAGATACGCAGTATTTT. Residues: CASSLKPTDTQYF.

This clonotype was seen a few times. The rearrangement links TRBV6-1 to TRBJ1-5; D gene ambiguous. The CDR3 sequence is 12 residues long. Germline CDR1 and CDR2: MNHNS and SASEGT. V lost 6 bases to trimming and J lost 4 bases, with 7 bases between them. The CDR3 nucleotides read TGTGCCAGCAGAATGGGGAATCAGCCCCAGCATTTT. As protein: CASRMGNQPQHF.

This clonotype was picked up one time. This sequence joins TRBV4-3 and TRBJ2-7; D unclear. Germline lookup yields CDR1 LGHNA and CDR2 YSLEER. The CDR3 consists of 14 residues. Trimming cost V 0 bases and J 4 bases, with 10 bases left between them. The CDR3 DNA follows: TGCGCCAGCAGCCAAGATCCGTGGGTATACGAGCAGTACTTC. Protein product: CASSQDPWVYEQYF.

This sequence joins TRBV3-1 and TRBJ2-7, with no clear D. Germline-derived CDR1 and CDR2 are LGHDT and YNNKEL (reference sequence). V lost 0 bases to trimming and J lost 5 bases, with 14 bases between them. The CDR3 loop spans 15 amino acids. The CDR3 DNA is TGTGCCAGCAGCCAAGACCACGAAGGAATCGACGAGCAGTACTTC. Amino acid sequence: CASSQDHEGIDEQYF.

This clonotype came up a few times. The chain uses TRBV6-2 or TRBV6-3 and TRBJ2-7; a possible D gene is TRBD1 (6 bases). The length of the CDR3 is 13 residues. Germline V gene lookup returns CDR1 MNHEY and CDR2 SVGEGT. Trimming left V 5 bases short and J 4 bases short, with 12 bases between. CDR3 protein: CASSGIRGYEQYF. DNA for the CDR3: TGTGCCAGCAGTGGTATCAGGGGTTACGAGCAGTACTTC.

V usage is TRBV20-1 and J usage is TRBJ1-2, with D possibly matching TRBD1 (5 bases). The germline gives CDR1 DFQATT, CDR2 SNEGSKA (reference sequence). The CDR3 is made up of 14 amino acids. V was clipped by 6 bases and J by 4 bases, with 18 bases between them. The CDR3 spells CSASVGPLGYGYTF. CDR3 nucleotides: TGCAGTGCCAGTGTGGGGCCACTGGGCTATGGCTACACCTTC.